Detailed here is one T cell receptor (beta chain). TCRdb independently ran MiXCR on the 5' RACE reads; one entry per CDR3 protein. The table shows about 340,000 distinct CDR3 sequences, with roughly an eighth occurring only once. This entry comes from a study of T cells after yellow fever vaccination. On the study more broadly: Fractions containing few cells were prepared with SMART-Seq v4 Ultra Low Input.

The germline CDR1 and CDR2 sequences are MNHEY and SVGAGI. This CDR3 comprises 14 residues. The ends lost 2 bases at V and 8 bases at J; junction bases unmatched: 7. The sequence derives from a man aged 18 to 30 who received the YFV17D yellow fever vaccine. V usage is TRBV6-5 and J usage is TRBJ1-2; 8 nucleotides align to TRBD1. This sample comprised CD4+ T cells sorted from PBMCs, obtained 15 days after the yellow fever booster vaccination. The CDR3: CASSYTHDRGGYTF. The CDR3, as DNA: TGTGCCAGCAGTTACACCCACGACAGGGGCGGCTACACCTTC.